This TCR beta chain is drawn from a study of T cell changes during pregnancy in multiple sclerosis. This CDR3 spans 15 amino acids. The germline CDR1 and CDR2 sequences are MRHNA and SNTAGT. The V and J ends lost 4 bases and 9 bases respectively, with 16 bases between them. Data came from immunoSEQ multiplex PCR; TCRdb stores just in-frame clones and leaves some out. The repertoire has some 10,000 clones, under 85% of them found once; the top ten carry 15% to 20%. This chain links TRBV6-4 with TRBJ1-6; no clear D. The source was CD8+ T cells from peripheral blood mononuclear cells, collected in the third trimester of pregnancy. The TCR originated in a female donor in good health, enrolled as a control in a pregnancy study. CDR3 nucleotides: TGTGCCAGCAGTGCCTCCTTTGAAACTAGTTCACCCCTCCACTTT. It is translated as CASSASFETSSPLHF.